Each of the 25 T cell receptor beta chains below was sequenced from the same sample in a study of graft-versus-host responses after intestinal transplantation. Method: immunoSEQ multiplex PCR; TCRdb's copy keeps in-frame clones and lacks some. The sample has roughly 53,000 clones, roughly 89% seen once. This material consisted of PBMCs, taken roughly 660 days after intestinal transplant. Every receptor here comes from a human patient who received an intestinal transplant, so some T cells may come from the graft donor.

This sequence joins TRBV21-1 and TRBJ2-7. TRBV21-1 is reported as a pseudogene. This CDR3 has 12 amino acids. The DNA of the CDR3 is TGTGCCAACGCCGGGACGGACTACGAGCAGTACTTC. Translating gives CANAGTDYEQYF.

V and J are TRBV6-1 and TRBJ2-1; 11 nucleotides agree with TRBD2. CDR1 MNHNS and CDR2 SASEGT come from the germline V gene. CDR3 length equals 15 residues. J lost 4 bases, V lost 1 base, and 0 bases had no gene match. CDR3 in amino acids: CASSEVAGGYNEQFF. Written as DNA, the CDR3 is TGTGCCAGCAGTGAAGTAGCGGGGGGGTACAATGAGCAGTTCTTC.

V usage is TRBV25-1 and J usage is TRBJ2-5; 10 bases line up with TRBD1. In germline, CDR1 is MGHDK, CDR2 SYGVNS. This CDR3 region has 18 residues. The V gene end was trimmed by 2 bases and the J gene end by 4 bases; junction bases not matched to a gene: 13. The CDR3 reads CASSEPPGQGYGLETQYF. In DNA, the CDR3 is TGTGCCAGCAGTGAACCTCCGGGACAGGGGTATGGCTTAGAGACCCAGTACTTC. Full variable domain (outside the CDR3, taken from reference TRBV25-1 and TRBJ2-5): EADIYQTPRYLVIGTGKKITLECSQTMGHDKMYWYQQDPGMELHLIHYSYGVNSTEKGDLSSESTVSRIRTEHFPLTLESARPSHTSQYLCASSEPPGQGYGLETQYFGPGTRLLVL.

This clone was recorded a few times. The chain couples TRBV6-1 to TRBJ1-3; TRBD1 matches at 7 bases. This CDR3 has 16 residues. CDR1 is MNHNS, CDR2 SASEGT, per germline. Trimming took 3 bases from V and 2 from J; bases not matched to a gene: 7. The CDR3 DNA sequence: TGTGCCAGCAGTGACCGACAGGGATATGCTGGAAACACCATATATTTT. Protein sequence: CASSDRQGYAGNTIYF.

This rearrangement joins TRBV5-4 to TRBJ1-3; TRBD1 aligns across 7 bases. CDR1 is SGHNT, CDR2 YYREEE, per germline (reference sequence). With V trimmed by 4 bases and J by 8 bases, 9 bases remained unmatched. The CDR3 extends over 14 amino acids. Here the CDR3 reads CASSTRTGGDTIYF. Written as DNA, the CDR3 is TGTGCCAGCAGCACACGGACAGGCGGGGACACCATATATTTT. The variable domain in full, completed from reference TRBV5-4 and TRBJ1-3, reads ETGVTQSPTHLIKTRGQQVTLRCSSQSGHNTVSWYQQALGQGPQFIFQYYREEENGRGNFPPRFSGLQFPNYSSELNVNALELDDSALYLCASSTRTGGDTIYFGEGSWLTVV.

The rearrangement links TRBV19 to TRBJ1-1; D unclear. Germline CDR1 LNHDA, CDR2 SQIVND (reference sequence). This CDR3 region has 16 residues. With 5 bases removed from V and 0 bases from J, the gap between germline ends came to 16 bases. This CDR3 reads CASSAHGRLVNTEAFF. The DNA of the CDR3 is TGTGCCAGTAGTGCCCACGGGCGGTTGGTGAACACTGAAGCTTTCTTT.

This chain joins TRBV6-4 and TRBJ2-2; 9 nucleotides align to TRBD1. The V and J ends lost 4 bases and 3 bases, in that order; junction bases with no gene match: 3. Looked up from germline, CDR1 is MRHNA and CDR2 is SNTAGT. The CDR3 spans 15 residues. The CDR3 region is CASSGRDRDTGELFF. CDR3 coding DNA: TGTGCCAGCAGTGGCCGGGACAGGGACACCGGGGAGCTGTTTTTT.

The rearrangement joins TRBV18 to TRBJ2-5; no firm D call. Germline V gene data show CDR1 as KGHSH and CDR2 as LQKENI. The CDR3 consists of 13 residues. Trimming stripped 2 bases from V and 2 bases from J, with 6 bases between. The CDR3 spells CASSPRQQETQYF. CDR3 nucleotides: TGTGCCAGCTCACCAAGGCAGCAAGAGACCCAGTACTTC.

J is TRBJ1-1 and V is TRBV5-6; 9 positions agree with TRBD1. V trimming: 4 bases; J trimming: 6 bases; junction bases outside the gene matches: 1. This CDR3 has 12 amino acids. CDR1 and CDR2 from the germline V gene are SGHDT and YYEEEE. Here the CDR3 reads CASSRQGAEAFF. For the CDR3, the DNA is TGTGCCAGCAGCCGACAGGGGGCTGAAGCTTTCTTT.

The rearrangement joins TRBV2 to TRBJ2-2; 8 positions match TRBD2. Germline V gene sequence: CDR1 SNHLY, CDR2 FYNNEI. The length of the CDR3 is 14 residues. Trimming cost V 11 bases and J 7 bases; bases outside gene matches: 12. Here the CDR3 reads CAARSGGPIGELFF. CDR3 in DNA: TGTGCCGCTCGATCGGGGGGGCCGATCGGGGAGCTGTTTTTT. The whole variable domain, filled in from reference TRBV2 and TRBJ2-2, reads EPEVTQTPSHQVTQMGQEVILRCVPISNHLYFYWYRQILGQKVEFLVSFYNNEISEKSEIFDDQFSVERPDGSNFTLKIRSTKLEDSAMYFCAARSGGPIGELFFGEGSRLTVL.

The rearrangement uses TRBV9 and TRBJ1-2; 9 bases line up with TRBD1. Germline CDR1 SGDLS, CDR2 YYNGEE. This CDR3 is built from 18 residues. J was trimmed by 1 base and V by 0 bases; bases with no gene match: 10. The CDR3 bases are TGTGCCAGCAGCGTAGTAAAGGACCCGGGACAGGGTAACTATGGCTACACCTTC. This gives the protein CASSVVKDPGQGNYGYTF.

The CDR3 reads CASSGDGPGDPANYGYTF. In DNA, the CDR3 is TGTGCCAGCAGCGGAGATGGCCCGGGGGATCCAGCTAACTATGGCTACACCTTC. V gene TRBV9 combines with J gene TRBJ1-2, with a weak D call TRBD1 (5 bases). CDR1 SGDLS and CDR2 YYNGEE come from the germline V gene. This CDR3 has 18 amino acids. V dropped 3 bases and J dropped 0 bases, with 21 bases sitting between them.

The rearrangement joins TRBV5-4 to TRBJ2-5; D perhaps matches TRBD1 (6 bases). V was trimmed by 1 base and J by 1 base, leaving 17 bases between them. The CDR3 sequence is 17 residues long. Germline V gives CDR1 SGHNT, CDR2 YYREEE (reference sequence). Here the CDR3 reads CASSLKKGVGSQETQYF. The CDR3 nucleotides are TGTGCCAGCAGCTTGAAGAAGGGGGTGGGATCCCAAGAGACCCAGTACTTC.

CDR3 in DNA: TGTGCCAGCAGTGCCCCCCCCGGGGGAGAGCAGTACTTC. It codes for CASSAPPGGEQYF. The chain has TRBV2 and TRBJ2-7; TRBD2 might be the D (6 bases). The germline gives CDR1 SNHLY, CDR2 FYNNEI. Trimming shortened V by 4 bases and J by 7 bases, and 14 bases separated the two germline ends. The CDR3 has 13 amino acids.

The chain employs TRBV27 and TRBJ2-3; 14 nucleotides agree with TRBD2. CDR1 MNHEY and CDR2 SMNVEV come from the germline V gene (reference sequence). This CDR3 is built from 19 residues. V shed 6 bases and J 5 bases; nucleotides not matched to a gene: 16. This chain's CDR3 is CASSTGLAGARRVGDTQYF. CDR3 DNA sequence: TGTGCCAGCAGCACGGGACTAGCGGGGGCGCGCAGGGTTGGAGATACGCAGTATTTT.

Only a few counts were recorded for this clone. The chain carries TRBV10-3 and TRBJ1-1, with a tentative D call TRBD1 (5 bases). The CDR3 has 13 residues. The germline V and J ends were trimmed by 4 bases and 3 bases, with 9 bases remaining between them. The germline V gene encodes CDR1 ENHRY and CDR2 SYGVKD. The CDR3 protein is CAISGRVDTEAFF. The CDR3 DNA is TGTGCCATCAGTGGCAGGGTGGACACTGAAGCTTTCTTT.

J is TRBJ2-1 and V is TRBV25-1; a possible D gene is TRBD1 (5 bases). The CDR3 runs 11 residues. Germline values: CDR1 MGHDK, CDR2 SYGVNS. Trimming removed 2 bases at V and 11 bases at J, with 7 bases between. CDR3 nucleotide sequence: TGTGCCAGCAGTGAACAGGGTCAGCAGTTCTTC. It codes for CASSEQGQQFF.

The rearrangement uses TRBV7-9 and TRBJ1-2; the D gene is possibly TRBD1 (5 bases). Looked up from germline, CDR1 is SEHNR and CDR2 is FQNEAQ (reference sequence). Deletions cut 1 base from V and 8 bases from J, with 11 bases between. The CDR3 runs to 13 residues. The CDR3, as DNA: TGTGCCAGCAGCTTAGTCGGGGCAGGGGGCTACACCTTC. Translating gives CASSLVGAGGYTF.

V and J are TRBV9 and TRBJ2-3; possibly TRBD2 for D (5 bases). V shed 0 bases and J shed 0 bases, with 8 bases lying between them. Germline values: CDR1 SGDLS, CDR2 YYNGEE. The CDR3 extends over 15 amino acids. The CDR3 sequence: CASSVDGSSTDTQYF. The CDR3 region has the DNA TGTGCCAGCAGCGTAGATGGGAGTAGCACAGATACGCAGTATTTT. The whole variable domain, remainder taken from reference TRBV9 and TRBJ2-3, is DSGVTQTPKHLITATGQRVTLRCSPRSGDLSVYWYQQSLDQGLQFLIQYYNGEERAKGNILERFSAQQFPDLHSELNLSSLELGDSALYFCASSVDGSSTDTQYFGPGTRLTVL.

V gene TRBV5-5 combines with J gene TRBJ2-2; no definite D call. The CDR3 runs 13 residues. Per germline, CDR1 SGHKS and CDR2 YYEKEE (reference sequence). Trimming took 0 bases from V and 0 from J, leaving 0 bases between them. The CDR3 spells CASSLANTGELFF. DNA for the CDR3: TGTGCCAGCAGCTTGGCGAACACCGGGGAGCTGTTTTTT.

This clone was observed once. This chain connects TRBV4-1 to TRBJ1-1; D is uncertain. The V end lost 2 bases, the J end lost 0 bases, and 13 bases lay between the germline ends. Germline V gene data show CDR1 as MGHRA and CDR2 as YSYEKL. CDR3 length equals 16 residues. Here the CDR3 DNA reads TGCGCCAGCAGCCAATACGGCGGGCAGTTGAACACTGAAGCTTTCTTT. Its protein product is CASSQYGGQLNTEAFF.

The chain uses TRBV19 and TRBJ1-5, with 7 bases that match TRBD1. The V segment lost 4 bases and the J segment 4 bases; nucleotides outside the gene matches: 4. Per the germline V gene, CDR1 is LNHDA and CDR2 is SQIVND (reference sequence). The CDR3 covers 14 residues. As DNA, the CDR3 is TGTGCCAGTAGTAGCCAGGGGGGGAATCAGCCCCAGCATTTT. It encodes CASSSQGGNQPQHF.

The chain carries TRBV5-1 and TRBJ2-5; D is perhaps TRBD1 or TRBD2 (5 bases each). Between the trimmed V and J ends, which lost 4 bases and 5 bases, there was a span of 12 bases. Germline loops: CDR1 SGHRS, CDR2 YFSETQ. The CDR3 has 13 residues. Here the CDR3 reads CASSGAGTETQYF. In DNA form, the CDR3 reads TGCGCCAGCAGCGGAGCCGGGACGGAGACCCAGTACTTC.

This clone was counted only a few times. The chain links TRBV10-3 to TRBJ2-3; D is ambiguous. The V end lost 3 bases, the J end lost 2 bases, and 6 bases lay between the germline ends. Looked up from germline, CDR1 is ENHRY and CDR2 is SYGVKD. The CDR3 consists of 13 residues. The CDR3 region has the DNA TGTGCCATCAGTGACCTAGACACAGATACGCAGTATTTT. Translating gives CAISDLDTDTQYF.

The V gene is TRBV4-1, the J gene TRBJ2-3; maybe TRBD1 (6 bases). V lost 5 bases, J lost 0 bases, and 18 bases lay in between. CDR1 is MGHRA and CDR2 is YSYEKL in the germline V gene. This CDR3 contains 17 residues. CDR3 sequence (DNA): TGCGCCAGCAGCGGCCGCTCACAGGGACCTAGCACAGATACGCAGTATTTT. Amino acids: CASSGRSQGPSTDTQYF.